This T cell receptor beta chain was documented in a study of neurological immune-mediated disorders. A single record per CDR3 protein comes from TCRdb applying MiXCR to the 5' RACE reads. The data show under 80,000 distinct CDR3 sequences, more than 4% seen once. In this sample, this clonotype turned up many times. The CDR3 spans 14 residues. Germline lookup yields CDR1 MNHEY and CDR2 SMNVEV (reference sequence). V gave up 1 base and J gave up 4 bases; unmatched junction bases: 3. Sequences were obtained from PBMCs. The rearrangement uses TRBV27 and TRBJ2-7; 8 nucleotides align to TRBD2. The TCR was taken from a woman aged 50 to 60 with multiple sclerosis. The chain's CDR3 is CASSLLAGSYEQYF. DNA for the CDR3: TGTGCCAGCAGTTTATTAGCGGGGTCATACGAGCAGTACTTC.